This entry features one T cell receptor beta chain sequence. As yet, its antigen is unknown. The data originate from a study of shared clonotypes between healthy human individuals. Across the whole study: CD4 naive cells filled three plates per donor, CD4 memory three, CD8 naive two and CD8 memory one.

Naive CD8 isolation took CD45RO-negative cells positively selected for CCR7 and excluded terminally differentiated effector memory CD45RA+ cells. Donors were healthy HIV-negative adults without recent acute infections or vaccinations. Generated by immunoSEQ multiplex PCR, the TCRdb table keeps only in-frame clones and is missing some. The sample shows millions of clones, about 94% of them seen only once. This CDR3 contains 15 residues. Germline assignment: CDR1 MGHRA and CDR2 YSYEKL. The V end was cut by 1 base, the J end by 5 bases, with 14 bases between. Regarding the study as a whole: A handful of donors shared 4.5% to 6.5% of their naive CD4 clonotypes.

The chain has TRBV4-1 and TRBJ2-5; no firm D call. The receptor's source is a man between 18 and 35 years old in good health. The source material was naive CD8+ T cells sorted from blood. The CDR3 is CASSQGDTAGETQYF. The CDR3 bases are TGCGCCAGCAGCCAAGGCGACACGGCCGGCGAGACCCAGTACTTC.